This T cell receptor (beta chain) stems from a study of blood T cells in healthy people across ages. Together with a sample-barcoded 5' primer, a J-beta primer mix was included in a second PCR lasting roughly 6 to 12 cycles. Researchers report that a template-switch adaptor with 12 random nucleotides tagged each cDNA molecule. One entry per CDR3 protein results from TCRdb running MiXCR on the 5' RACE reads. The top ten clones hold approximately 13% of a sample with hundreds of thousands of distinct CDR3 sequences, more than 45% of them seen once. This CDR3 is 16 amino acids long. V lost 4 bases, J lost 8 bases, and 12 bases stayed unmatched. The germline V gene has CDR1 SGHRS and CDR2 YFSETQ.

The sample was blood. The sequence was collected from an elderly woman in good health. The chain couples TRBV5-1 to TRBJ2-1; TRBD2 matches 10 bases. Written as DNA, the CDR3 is TGCGCCAGCAGCCCTGGCCGGGGAGCGGGAGGGGATGAGCAGTTCTTC. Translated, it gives CASSPGRGAGGDEQFF. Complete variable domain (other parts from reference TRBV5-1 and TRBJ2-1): KAGVTQTPRYLIKTRGQQVTLSCSPISGHRSVSWYQQTPGQGLQFLFEYFSETQRNKGNFPGRFSGRQFSNSRSEMNVSTLELGDSALYLCASSPGRGAGGDEQFFGPGTRLTVL.